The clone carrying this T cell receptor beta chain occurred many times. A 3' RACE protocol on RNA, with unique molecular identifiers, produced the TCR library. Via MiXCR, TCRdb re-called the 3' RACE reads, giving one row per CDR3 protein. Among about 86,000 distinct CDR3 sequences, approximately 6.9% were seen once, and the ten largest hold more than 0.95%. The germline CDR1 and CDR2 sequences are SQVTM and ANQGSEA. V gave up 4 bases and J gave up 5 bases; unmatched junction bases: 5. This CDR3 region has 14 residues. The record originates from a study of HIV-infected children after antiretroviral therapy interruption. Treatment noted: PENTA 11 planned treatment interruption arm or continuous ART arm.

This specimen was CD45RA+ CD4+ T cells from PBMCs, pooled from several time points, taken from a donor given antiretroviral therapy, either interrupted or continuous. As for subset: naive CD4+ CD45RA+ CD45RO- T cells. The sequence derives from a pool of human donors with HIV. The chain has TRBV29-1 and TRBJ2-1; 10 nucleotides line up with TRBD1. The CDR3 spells CSVGQGARDNEQFF. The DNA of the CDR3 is TGCAGCGTTGGACAGGGGGCCAGGGACAATGAGCAGTTCTTC.